This is a list of T cell receptor beta chains from one sample in a study of blood T cell repertoires in COVID-19. Using immunoSEQ multiplex PCR, the repertoire was profiled, and TCRdb retains in-frame clones only, with some absent. The profile shows approximately 80,000 clones, around nine tenths of them singletons. Material: peripheral blood. All receptors come from a man in his forties with acute or convalescent COVID-19. CDR3s leave out the opening cysteine and the closing phenylalanine or tryptophan.

cdr3_aa j_call v_call
ASSSDRNSNQPQH TRBJ1-5 TRBV7-8
ASGALAGESGELF TRBJ2-2 TRBV5-1
ASRGDSNTEAF TRBJ1-1 TRBV2
ASSQQTGEEQPQH TRBJ1-5 TRBV4-3
ASSPAGDGLWDEQF TRBJ2-1 TRBV5-1
ASSQESGHNSPLH TRBJ1-6 TRBV4-3
ASSQRLTDTQY TRBJ2-3 TRBV14
ASSESGTGLETQY TRBJ2-5 TRBV10-1
ASSYSGATNEKLF TRBJ1-4 TRBV6-6
ASSLGHNEKLF TRBJ1-4 TRBV5-5
ASSPGQEYNEQF TRBJ2-1 TRBV5-1
ASSERTGNAEAF TRBJ1-1 TRBV6-1
ASSIETQANYGYT TRBJ1-2 TRBV19
ASSEFPAGGHTDTQY TRBJ2-3 TRBV25-1
ASSGRTGSSYEQY TRBJ2-7 TRBV19
ASSKSGQGATGANVLT TRBJ2-6 TRBV21-1
ASSVDPGQGSNYGYT TRBJ1-2 TRBV9
ASSFQGTGNQPQH TRBJ1-5 TRBV7-2
ASSPYSPGTGELF TRBJ2-2 TRBV5-1
ATTSGSYNEQF TRBJ2-1 TRBV10-3
ASSRALGARETEAF TRBJ1-1 TRBV19
ASSPSWVLEGNEQF TRBJ2-1 TRBV11-1
SGQRGNTIY TRBJ1-3 TRBV20-1
ASSIRGTEAF TRBJ1-1 TRBV19
ASRTGLAGGIYEQY TRBJ2-7 TRBV7-9
ASSPLGARTEAF TRBJ1-1 TRBV27
ASSQDPRGDMNTEAF TRBJ1-1 TRBV4-1